Shown below are 2 T cell receptor beta chains from a single sample sequenced in a study of blood T cell repertoires in COVID-19 (dated by TCRdb to about 2020). The method behind the library was the immunoSEQ multiplex PCR assay. TCRdb holds this immuneACCESS table with in-frame rearrangements only. Some clones are missing; in checked studies, unresolved V genes explain under half, and the rest has no known cause. For this sample the table gives a few hundred thousand clones, of which 70% to 90% were detected only once. The top ten clonotypes cover less than 4.5% of the sample. The sequenced sample was PBMCs or T cells enriched from blood (not recorded which). These receptors originate from a man under 40 who had recovered from COVID-19.

V is TRBV2 and J is TRBJ2-1; no clear D gene. This CDR3 contains 11 residues. The germline V gene encodes CDR1 SNHLY and CDR2 FYNNEI. Trimming removed 5 bases from V and 8 bases from J, with 7 bases in between. The CDR3 sequence: CASSRVDEQFF. CDR3 coding DNA: TGTGCCAGCAGTCGGGTCGATGAGCAGTTCTTC.

The J gene is TRBJ1-1, the V gene TRBV6-5; D remains ambiguous. CDR3 length: 13 residues. Deletions cut 6 bases from V and 2 bases from J, with 10 bases between. CDR1 and CDR2 from the germline V gene are MNHEY and SVGAGI. CDR3 nucleotides: TGTGCCAGCAGACTAAGTGGAAACACTGAAGCTTTCTTT. Residues: CASRLSGNTEAFF.